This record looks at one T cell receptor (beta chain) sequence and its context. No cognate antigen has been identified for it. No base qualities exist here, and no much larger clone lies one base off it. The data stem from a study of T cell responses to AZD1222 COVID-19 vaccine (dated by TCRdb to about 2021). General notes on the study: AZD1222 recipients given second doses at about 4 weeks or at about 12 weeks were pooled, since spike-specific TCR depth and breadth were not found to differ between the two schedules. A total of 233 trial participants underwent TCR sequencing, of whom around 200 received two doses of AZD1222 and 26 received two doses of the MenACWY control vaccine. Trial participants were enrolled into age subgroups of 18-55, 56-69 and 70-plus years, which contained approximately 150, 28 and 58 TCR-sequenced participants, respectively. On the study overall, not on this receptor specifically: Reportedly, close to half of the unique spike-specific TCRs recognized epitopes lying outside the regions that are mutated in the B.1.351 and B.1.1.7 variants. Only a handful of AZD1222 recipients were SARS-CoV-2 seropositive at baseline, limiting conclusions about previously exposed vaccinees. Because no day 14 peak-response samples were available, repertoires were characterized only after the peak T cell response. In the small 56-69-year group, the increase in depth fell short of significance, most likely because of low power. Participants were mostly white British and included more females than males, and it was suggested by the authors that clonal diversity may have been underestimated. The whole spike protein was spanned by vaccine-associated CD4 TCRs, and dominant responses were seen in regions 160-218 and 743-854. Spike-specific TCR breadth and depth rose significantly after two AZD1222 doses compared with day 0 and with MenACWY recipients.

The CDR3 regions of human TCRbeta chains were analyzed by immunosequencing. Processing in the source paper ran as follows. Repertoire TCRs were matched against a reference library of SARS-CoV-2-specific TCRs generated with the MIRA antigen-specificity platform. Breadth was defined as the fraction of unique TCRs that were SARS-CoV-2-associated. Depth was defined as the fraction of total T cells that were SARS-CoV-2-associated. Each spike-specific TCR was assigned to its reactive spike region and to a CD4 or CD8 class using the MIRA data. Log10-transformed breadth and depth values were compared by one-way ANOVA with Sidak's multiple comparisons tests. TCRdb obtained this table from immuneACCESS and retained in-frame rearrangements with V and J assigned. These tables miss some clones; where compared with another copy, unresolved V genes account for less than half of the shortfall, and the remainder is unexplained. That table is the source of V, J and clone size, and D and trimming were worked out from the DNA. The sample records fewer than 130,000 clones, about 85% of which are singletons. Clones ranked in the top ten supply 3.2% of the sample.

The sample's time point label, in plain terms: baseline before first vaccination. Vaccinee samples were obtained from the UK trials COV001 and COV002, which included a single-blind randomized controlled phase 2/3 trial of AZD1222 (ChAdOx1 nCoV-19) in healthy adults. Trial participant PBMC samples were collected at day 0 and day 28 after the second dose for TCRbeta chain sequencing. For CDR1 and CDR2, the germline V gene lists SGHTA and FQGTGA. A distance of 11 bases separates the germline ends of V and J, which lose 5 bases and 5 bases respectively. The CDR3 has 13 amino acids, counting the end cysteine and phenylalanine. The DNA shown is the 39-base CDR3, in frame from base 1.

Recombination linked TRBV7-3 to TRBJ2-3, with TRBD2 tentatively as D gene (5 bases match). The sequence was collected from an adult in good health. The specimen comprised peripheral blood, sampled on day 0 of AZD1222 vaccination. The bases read TGTGCCAGCAGCGTCGGACGGGGAGATACGCAGTATTTT. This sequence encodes CASSVGRGDTQYF.